This T cell receptor (beta chain) appears in the sequencing data of a study of identical twins. The V gene's germline CDR1 is MNHEY and CDR2 SMNVEV (reference sequence). CDR3 size: 16 residues. Trimming removed 2 bases at V and 0 bases at J, with 8 bases between. This clonotype turned up a few times. Template switching, a step in the protocol, added a universal primer site, and cDNA carried unique molecular identifiers. TCRdb called the 5' RACE reads again in MiXCR, with one record for every CDR3 protein. Of about 490,000 distinct CDR3 sequences in the sample, 13% to 15% are singletons; the top ten hold 0.44%. The same specimen was also included in a second study, on yellow fever vaccine responses in identical twins.

The sequencing input was CD4+ T cells sorted from blood. The TCR comes from a woman aged 18 to 35 in good health. The rearrangement joins TRBV27 to TRBJ2-6; D is unresolved. CDR3: CASSLRPISGANVLTF. DNA of the CDR3: TGTGCCAGCAGTTTACGTCCGATCTCTGGGGCCAACGTCCTGACTTTC.